This section outlines one TCR beta chain sequence together with its context. Its cognate antigen is unknown. The data were obtained in a study of shared clonotypes between healthy human individuals. Whole-study findings and limits: Naive subsets generally had larger estimated richness than memory subsets. Sampling covered nothing but blood. Tissue TCR repertoires likely differ from those found in blood.

This CDR3 is 16 amino acids long. Germline assignment: CDR1 SGHVS and CDR2 FNYEAQ. Trimming took off 4 bases at V and 0 bases at J, with 14 bases between the two ends. HIV-negative, healthy adults without recent acute infections or vaccinations were the donors. TCRdb's copy holds only in-frame clones and misses some; the assay was immunoSEQ multiplex PCR. The data contain about 1.1 million clones, about 80% of them singletons. Material for sequencing was memory CD4+ T cells from PBMCs. This sample's subset: CD45RA-negative fraction. V gene TRBV7-6 combines with J gene TRBJ2-3; D possibly corresponds to TRBD2 (6 bases). The receptor was isolated from a man aged 18 to 30 in good health. Some clones in this sample may be carry-over from other donors' samples. The CDR3: CASSSAGRTSTDTQYF. The CDR3 DNA follows: TGTGCCAGCAGCTCAGCGGGCAGGACTAGCACAGATACGCAGTATTTT.